This T cell receptor (beta chain) was sequenced in a study of cytomegalovirus exposure and HLA in healthy donors. Study at large: The approximately 130 validation repertoires were reported in a later analysis to have been generated on the same platform as the roughly 630 first-cohort repertoires. Study-level points and caveats: Cytomegalovirus status, reportedly, was diagnosed with high specificity and sensitivity by the classifier. The study recorded 160 or so TCR beta chains that were cytomegalovirus-associated.

With respect to this clone: The antigen remains undetermined.

Assay used: immunoSEQ multiplex PCR; TCRdb lists only in-frame clones, some missing. This sample has some 56,000 clones, with approximately 94% found just once. The CDR3 consists of 14 residues. Trimming left V 2 bases short and J 8 bases short, with 15 bases between. Germline CDR1 reads SGHTA; CDR2 reads FQGNSA. Sequences were obtained from PBMCs. The source is a man between 18 and 29 years old in good health and CMV-seronegative. The chain carries TRBV7-2 and TRBJ1-1, with D maybe TRBD1 (5 bases). The CDR3 coding sequence is TGTGCCAGCAGCTTAAATGGGCAGGGCTCAGAAGCTTTCTTT. The encoded protein is CASSLNGQGSEAFF.